The 17 T cell receptor beta chains below were found in one sample sequenced in a study of vaccination effects on CD4 cells after COVID-19. Data came from immunoSEQ multiplex PCR; TCRdb stores just in-frame clones and leaves some out. The table lists tens of thousands of clones, around 78% of them singletons. These receptors are not linked to any known antigen. Before any sequencing was done, the ViraFEST assay used viral peptide pools to expand antigen-specific CD4+ T cells. The culture ran for about 11 days, and then CD4+ T cells were isolated. Participants each got two BNT162b2 or mRNA-1273 vaccine doses. The source material was CD4+ T cells from PBMCs cultured with HCoV-229E spike peptides, sampled after COVID-19 vaccination. These receptors came from a human donor who received a COVID-19 vaccine.

This chain joins TRBV2 and TRBJ2-5; tentatively, D is TRBD2 (7 bases). CDR3 length: 12 amino acids. With 8 bases removed from V and 6 bases from J, the gap between germline ends came to 13 bases. CDR1 and CDR2 from the germline V gene are SNHLY and FYNNEI. The CDR3 nucleotides read TGTGCCAGCGGGGCGGGGGCGCAGACCCAGTACTTC. Translating it yields CASGAGAQTQYF.

The CDR3 is CASSFPGQGLGQPQHF. The DNA for the CDR3 is TGTGCCAGCAGTTTTCCTGGACAGGGGTTGGGACAGCCCCAGCATTTT. V and J are TRBV28 and TRBJ1-5; 9 bases line up with TRBD1. In germline, CDR1 is MDHEN, CDR2 SYDVKM. The length of the CDR3 is 16 residues. J was trimmed by 7 bases and V by 3 bases; bases with no gene match: 10.

This clone has only one observation. This chain joins TRBV6-2 or TRBV6-3 and TRBJ2-7, with 8 bases lining up with TRBD2. Germline CDR1 MNHEY, CDR2 SVGEGT. CDR3 length equals 15 residues. The junction had 12 bases not matched to a gene; V was cut back by 4 bases and J by 7 bases. The CDR3 is CASSSVAGIDSEQYV. The CDR3 region has the DNA TGTGCCAGCAGTTCTGTAGCGGGGATCGATAGTGAGCAGTACGTC.

This chain connects TRBV7-2 to TRBJ2-1; 13 nucleotides match TRBD2. The CDR3 spans 19 residues. CDR1 SGHTA and CDR2 FQGNSA come from the germline V gene. V was clipped by 6 bases and J by 2 bases; unmatched bases: 13. DNA of the CDR3: TGTGCCAGCAGTCTCTCATGGACTAGCGGGGGATTAGCCTACAATGAGCAGTTCTTC. Its translation is CASSLSWTSGGLAYNEQFF.

The chain joins TRBV9 to TRBJ2-3, with TRBD2 identical over 13 bases. After removal of 4 bases from V and 6 bases from J, the junction contained 8 bases not matched to a gene. This CDR3 is 16 amino acids long. Germline CDR1 SGDLS, CDR2 YYNGEE. The CDR3 DNA follows: TGTGCCAGCAGCCGCGGCGGGACTAGCGGGGTCGATACGCAGTATTTT. This encodes CASSRGGTSGVDTQYF.

The chain couples TRBV19 to TRBJ2-1; D not certain. The CDR3 has 14 amino acids. The V gene's germline CDR1 is LNHDA and CDR2 SQIVND (reference sequence). Trimming stripped 6 bases from V and 2 bases from J, with 11 bases between. The CDR3 coding sequence is TGTGCCAGTAGGTATGATCCTACCTACAATGAGCAGTTCTTC. As protein: CASRYDPTYNEQFF.

The V call is TRBV9, the J call TRBJ1-6; D is uncertain. CDR3 size: 14 residues. V lost 3 bases and J lost 5, with 9 bases in between. Germline loops: CDR1 SGDLS, CDR2 YYNGEE. CDR3 amino acids: CASSANLDNSPLHF. CDR3 in DNA: TGTGCCAGCAGCGCCAATTTGGATAATTCACCCCTCCACTTT.

V and J are TRBV4-3 and TRBJ2-4; no clear D. Trimming pared 0 bases from V and 11 bases from J, leaving 14 bases between. Germline assignment: CDR1 LGHNA and CDR2 YSLEER. CDR3 length: 14 amino acids. CDR3 loop: CASSQDFGERVQYF. The CDR3 nucleotides read TGCGCCAGCAGCCAAGATTTTGGGGAAAGGGTTCAGTACTTC.

This chain joins TRBV6-1 and TRBJ2-7; no clear D. CDR1 MNHNS and CDR2 SASEGT come from the germline V gene. V dropped 1 base and J dropped 2 bases, with 9 bases sitting between them. This CDR3 is 14 amino acids long. The CDR3 DNA reads as TGTGCCAGCAGTGAAGGAGACGTAACCTACGAGCAGTACGTC. Residues: CASSEGDVTYEQYV.

The chain has TRBV27 and TRBJ1-1; D remains ambiguous. CDR1 is MNHEY, CDR2 SMNVEV, per germline (reference sequence). This CDR3 comprises 13 residues. Trimming left V 6 bases short and J 1 base short, with 9 bases between. CDR3 sequence reads: CASRSRQNTEAFF. CDR3 coding DNA: TGTGCCAGCAGGTCCAGACAGAACACTGAAGCTTTCTTT.

This rearrangement joins TRBV6-4 to TRBJ1-2, with unresolved D. CDR1 and CDR2 from the germline V gene are MRHNA and SNTAGT. Between the trimmed V and J ends, which lost 3 bases and 4 bases, there was a span of 9 bases. CDR3 length: 13 amino acids. CDR3 sequence: CASSEQPSYGYTF. Written as DNA, the CDR3 is TGTGCCAGCAGTGAACAGCCCTCCTATGGCTACACCTTC.

The rearrangement links TRBV7-3 to TRBJ2-1, with a weak D call TRBD2 (7 bases). From germline, CDR1 is SGHTA and CDR2 FQGTGA. V shed 5 bases and J shed 10 bases, with 21 bases lying between them. The CDR3 has 15 amino acids. The CDR3 DNA follows: TGTGCCAGCAGCGCAAGGGGGGGGTCTGTAGGAGAGCAGTTCTTC. It encodes CASSARGGSVGEQFF.

The chain employs TRBV19 and TRBJ2-3; D call uncertain. Per the germline V gene, CDR1 is LNHDA and CDR2 is SQIVND (reference sequence). V gave up 0 bases and J gave up 1 base, with 8 bases separating them. This CDR3 region has 15 residues. CDR3 in amino acids: CASSIDGFRTDTQYF. CDR3 nucleotides: TGTGCCAGTAGTATAGATGGGTTCCGCACAGATACGCAGTATTTT.

In this sample, this clone turned up once. The chain combines TRBV7-2 with TRBJ2-5, with D perhaps matching TRBD1 (6 bases). This CDR3 has 15 amino acids. With 2 bases removed from V and 5 bases from J, the gap between germline ends came to 15 bases. CDR1 is SGHTA and CDR2 is FQGNSA in the germline V gene. CDR3 DNA: TGTGCCAGCAGCTTACAGGATGGGGGCTGGGAGACCCAGTACTTC. This sequence encodes CASSLQDGGWETQYF.

The J gene is TRBJ2-1, the V gene TRBV12-3 or TRBV12-4; no clear D gene. The CDR3 contains 13 residues. V lost 8 bases to trimming and J lost 4 bases, with 12 bases between them. The CDR3 spells CASLNRFYNEQFF. The CDR3 nucleotides are TGTGCCAGCCTGAACAGATTTTACAATGAGCAGTTCTTC.

The genes are TRBV6-4 and TRBJ1-2; 9 bases agree with TRBD1. CDR1 MRHNA and CDR2 SNTAGT come from the germline V gene. The CDR3 runs to 14 residues. After removal of 4 bases from V and 7 bases from J, the junction contained 7 bases not matched to a gene. The DNA of the CDR3 is TGTGCCAGCAGTGCCACTACAGGGGGCAGTGGCTACACCTTC. This encodes CASSATTGGSGYTF.

The genes are TRBV9 and TRBJ2-3; TRBD2 matches at 14 bases. The CDR3 has 17 residues. Trimming cost V 3 bases and J 1 base; bases outside gene matches: 4. The germline V gene has CDR1 SGDLS and CDR2 YYNGEE. The CDR3 sequence: CASSAPGLAGGTDTQYF. CDR3 bases: TGTGCCAGCAGCGCCCCGGGACTAGCGGGGGGCACAGATACGCAGTATTTT.